This record covers a single T cell receptor beta chain. The data belong to a study of blood T cell repertoires in COVID-19. Study in general: Acute and convalescent COVID-19 specimens originated in the United States, Italy and Spain. PBMCs, B-cell-depleted T cells, or T cells were the source of the cDNA or gDNA that made up the material.

Authors' methods: Reference gene primer amplification in the assay estimated nucleated cell counts. Using immunoSEQ multiplex PCR, the repertoire was profiled, and TCRdb retains in-frame clones only, with some absent. V, J and clone size are taken as reported in that table, and D and trimming were inferred from the DNA itself. The table lists fewer than 100,000 clones, about 80% of them singletons. The CDR3 sequence is 15 residues long. With V trimmed by 0 bases and J by 2 bases, 0 bases remained unmatched. Germline assignment: CDR1 SGDLS and CDR2 YYNGEE. Specimen: peripheral blood. This receptor was obtained from a woman between 65 and 79 years old with acute or convalescent COVID-19. The chain has TRBV9 and TRBJ2-2, with 8 bases fitting TRBD2. The CDR3, as DNA: TGTGCCAGCAGCGTAGTAGCGGGAAACACCGGGGAGCTGTTTTTT. Protein: CASSVVAGNTGELFF. Variable domain in full (rest from reference TRBV9 and TRBJ2-2): DSGVTQTPKHLITATGQRVTLRCSPRSGDLSVYWYQQSLDQGLQFLIQYYNGEERAKGNILERFSAQQFPDLHSELNLSSLELGDSALYFCASSVVAGNTGELFFGEGSRLTVL.